The 17 T cell receptor beta chains below were found in one sample sequenced in a study of blood T cell repertoires in COVID-19. Produced via immunoSEQ multiplex PCR; TCRdb's table is partial and in-frame only. There are about 140,000 clones in the sample; about four fifths occur only once, and 8% lies in the top ten. Sequenced input: peripheral blood. The receptors originated from a human donor in a cohort sampled during active COVID-19.

The rearrangement links TRBV10-3 to TRBJ2-3; D may be TRBD2 (5 bases). The V gene lost 4 bases and the J gene lost 4 bases, with 15 bases spanning the gap. This CDR3 has 15 amino acids. Looked up from germline, CDR1 is ENHRY and CDR2 is SYGVKD. The CDR3 bases are TGTGCCATCAGTGCCCCTCTAGCTGGGGCAGATACGCAGTATTTT. Translation gives CAISAPLAGADTQYF.

V is TRBV5-4 and J is TRBJ2-1; 10 bases match TRBD2. This CDR3 is built from 15 residues. Per germline, CDR1 SGHNT and CDR2 YYREEE (reference sequence). The V and J ends lost 1 base and 8 bases, in that order; junction bases with no gene match: 6. DNA of the CDR3: TGTGCCAGCAGCTTGAGCCAGCGGGGGGGCGATGAGCAGTTCTTC. Translation gives CASSLSQRGGDEQFF.

The chain has TRBV6-5 and TRBJ2-1; 12 positions agree with TRBD2. With V trimmed by 5 bases and J by 4 bases, 3 bases remained unmatched. The CDR3 runs 15 residues. Germline V gives CDR1 MNHEY, CDR2 SVGAGI. The CDR3 DNA follows: TGTGCCAGCAGTACCGGGACTAGCGGGTACAATGAGCAGTTCTTC. It yields the protein CASSTGTSGYNEQFF.

The rearrangement joins TRBV5-1 to TRBJ2-7; TRBD1 agrees at 7 bases. This CDR3 is built from 14 residues. V lost 4 bases and J lost 3; bases outside the gene matches: 7. Germline lookup yields CDR1 SGHRS and CDR2 YFSETQ. CDR3 nucleotide sequence: TGCGCCAGCAGCCCAAGACAGGGCCTCTACGAGCAGTACTTC. This gives the protein CASSPRQGLYEQYF.

The rearrangement joins TRBV7-9 to TRBJ2-7; no clear D. V lost 1 base and J lost 1, with 14 bases in between. In germline, CDR1 is SEHNR, CDR2 FQNEAQ (reference sequence). The CDR3 loop spans 16 amino acids. CDR3 sequence: CASSLEVGLISYEQYF. DNA of the CDR3: TGTGCCAGCAGCTTAGAAGTGGGCCTCATATCCTACGAGCAGTACTTC.

The rearrangement links TRBV19 to TRBJ2-5; the D gene is possibly TRBD1 (7 bases). The CDR3 loop spans 16 amino acids. Per germline, CDR1 LNHDA and CDR2 SQIVND (reference sequence). V was trimmed by 8 bases and J by 5 bases, leaving 24 bases between them. This CDR3 is CASSRQGGTQGETQYF. The CDR3 DNA sequence: TGTGCCAGTTCTCGACAGGGAGGAACACAGGGGGAGACCCAGTACTTC.

This chain connects TRBV5-1 to TRBJ2-3; no definite D call. Trimming left V 3 bases short and J 0 bases short, with 8 bases between. In germline, CDR1 is SGHRS, CDR2 YFSETQ. The CDR3 contains 14 residues. CDR3 in DNA: TGCGCCAGCAGCTCAGACGGGAGCACAGATACGCAGTATTTT. Amino acids: CASSSDGSTDTQYF. Variable domain in full (rest from reference TRBV5-1 and TRBJ2-3): KAGVTQTPRYLIKTRGQQVTLSCSPISGHRSVSWYQQTPGQGLQFLFEYFSETQRNKGNFPGRFSGRQFSNSRSEMNVSTLELGDSALYLCASSSDGSTDTQYFGPGTRLTVL.

This chain joins TRBV7-9 and TRBJ2-5; 16 bases fit TRBD2. The V segment lost 6 bases and the J segment 4 bases; nucleotides outside the gene matches: 11. Germline values: CDR1 SEHNR, CDR2 FQNEAQ (reference sequence). This CDR3 spans 18 amino acids. The DNA of the CDR3 is TGTGCCAGCAGGGGCACCCCGGGACTAGCGGGGGGGCTAGAGACCCAGTACTTC. This codes for CASRGTPGLAGGLETQYF.

The rearrangement joins TRBV5-6 to TRBJ1-5; 11 bases fit TRBD1. V lost 1 base to trimming and J lost 1 base; unmatched junction nucleotides: 4. Germline assignment: CDR1 SGHDT and CDR2 YYEEEE. The CDR3 runs 17 residues. The CDR3 bases are TGTGCCAGCAGCTTGCTGGGACAGGGGGGAAGCAATCAGCCCCAGCATTTT. Its translation is CASSLLGQGGSNQPQHF.

This chain connects TRBV4-2 to TRBJ1-5, with 9 bases aligning to TRBD1. The ends lost 0 bases at V and 4 bases at J; junction bases unmatched: 7. CDR1 and CDR2 (germline): LGHNA, YNFKEQ. The CDR3 loop spans 17 amino acids. CDR3 in DNA: TGTGCCAGCAGCCAAGAGATCTGGACAGGGGCGAATCAGCCCCAGCATTTT. Translated, it gives CASSQEIWTGANQPQHF.

Here the CDR3 reads CASTHQGALNTEAFF. The CDR3 DNA is TGTGCCAGTACCCATCAGGGGGCTCTGAACACTGAAGCTTTCTTT. V is TRBV19 and J is TRBJ1-1; TRBD1 matches at 8 bases. Germline V gene sequence: CDR1 LNHDA, CDR2 SQIVND (reference sequence). Trimming cost V 7 bases and J 0 bases; bases outside gene matches: 7. The CDR3 contains 15 residues.

The V gene is TRBV12-3 or TRBV12-4, the J gene TRBJ2-5; tentative D call: TRBD2 (6 bases). This CDR3 has 13 amino acids. The ends were cut back, 2 bases at V and 10 bases at J, with 14 bases in the middle. DNA for the CDR3: TGTGCCAGCAGTTTAAGGAGGGTGCAGGACCAGTACTTC. It yields the protein CASSLRRVQDQYF.

There are many counts of this clone. The V call is TRBV7-3, the J call TRBJ2-7, with 8 bases matching TRBD1. V dropped 5 bases and J dropped 3; count of bases not matched to a gene: 6. Looked up from germline, CDR1 is SGHTA and CDR2 is FQGTGA. The CDR3 covers 14 residues. The CDR3 sequence: CASSPSGQDYEQYF. CDR3 coding DNA: TGTGCCAGCAGCCCCTCGGGACAGGACTACGAGCAGTACTTC.

The rearrangement links TRBV2 to TRBJ2-7; D possibly corresponds to TRBD1 (5 bases). The V end lost 4 bases, the J end lost 0 bases, and 13 bases lay between the germline ends. CDR1 is SNHLY, CDR2 FYNNEI, per germline. The length of the CDR3 is 15 residues. The CDR3 DNA follows: TGTGCCAGCAGTGGGGGCATTGGTAGCTCCTACGAGCAGTACTTC. Protein product: CASSGGIGSSYEQYF.

This sequence joins TRBV4-1 and TRBJ1-2; the match to TRBD1 covers 8 bases. V lost 3 bases to trimming and J lost 8 bases; unmatched junction nucleotides: 8. The CDR3 is made up of 14 amino acids. Germline CDR1 MGHRA, CDR2 YSYEKL. CDR3 region: CASSHPTGALGYTF. CDR3 bases: TGCGCCAGCAGCCATCCGACAGGGGCCCTCGGCTACACCTTC.

Concerning this clone itself: Other DNA sequences in this sample translate to the same CDR3. V is TRBV5-1 and J is TRBJ2-7; no firm D call. The length of the CDR3 is 13 residues. With 0 bases removed from V and 4 bases from J, the gap between germline ends came to 8 bases. Germline-derived CDR1 and CDR2 are SGHRS and YFSETQ. The CDR3 sequence is CASSLAGPYEQYF. The CDR3 nucleotides are TGCGCCAGCAGCTTGGCTGGGCCGTACGAGCAGTACTTC.

The chain combines TRBV3-1 (or the pseudogene TRBV3-2) with TRBJ2-2; maybe TRBD1 (5 bases). The CDR3 is 16 residues long. Trimming left V 3 bases short and J 1 base short, with 12 bases between. Germline CDR1 is LGHDT and CDR2 is YNNKEL (reference sequence). CDR3 sequence (DNA): TGTGCCAGCAGCCACCTTGGGGCAGGGAACACCGGGGAGCTGTTTTTT. Amino acids: CASSHLGAGNTGELFF.